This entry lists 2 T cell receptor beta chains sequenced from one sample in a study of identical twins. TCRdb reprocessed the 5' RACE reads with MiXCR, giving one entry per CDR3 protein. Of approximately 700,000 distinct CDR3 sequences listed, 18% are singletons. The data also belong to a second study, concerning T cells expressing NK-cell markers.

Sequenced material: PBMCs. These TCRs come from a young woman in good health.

The CDR3 sequence is CASKSSNYGYTF. In DNA form, the CDR3 reads TGTGCCAGCAAAAGCAGTAACTATGGCTACACCTTC. The chain combines TRBV6-5 with TRBJ1-2; D gene unclear. The CDR3 covers 12 residues. Trimming removed 7 bases from V and 1 base from J, with 7 bases in between. Looked up from germline, CDR1 is MNHEY and CDR2 is SVGAGI.

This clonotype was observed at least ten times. The CDR3 sequence: CSASSGIGNTIYF. The CDR3 nucleotides read TGCAGTGCTAGCTCAGGGATTGGAAACACCATATATTTT. The chain uses TRBV20-1 and TRBJ1-3, with D maybe TRBD1 (5 bases). CDR1 is DFQATT and CDR2 is SNEGSKA in the germline V gene (reference sequence). The CDR3 covers 13 residues. Trimming left V 3 bases short and J 3 bases short, with 9 bases between.